This TCR beta chain was observed in a study of T cell responses to AZD1222 COVID-19 vaccine. Method: immunoSEQ multiplex PCR; TCRdb's copy keeps in-frame clones and lacks some. The profile covers about 130,000 clones, with around 87% appearing a single time and around 9.3% taken by the ten largest. The V gene end was trimmed by 4 bases and the J gene end by 7 bases; junction bases not matched to a gene: 7. CDR1 is MDHEN and CDR2 is SYDVKM in the germline V gene. The CDR3 length is 15 residues. The TCR comes from an adult in good health. Specimen: peripheral blood, collected on day 0 of AZD1222 vaccination. The genes are TRBV28 and TRBJ1-5, with 10 bases lining up with TRBD1. The CDR3 bases are TGTGCCAGCAGTTGGGGGACAGGGGAGATGCAGCCCCAGCATTTT. Translation: CASSWGTGEMQPQHF.